This T cell receptor (beta chain) came from a study of cytomegalovirus exposure and HLA in healthy donors. Whole-study results and caveats: Associated with cytomegalovirus, according to the listing, were 170 or so TCR beta chains. Confirmation in vitro established that a few CMV-associated chains were specific for CMV antigens. In a later analysis, CMV-associated beta chains were mostly HLA-associated, it appeared.

The study sampled nominally healthy donors, though unrecorded immune exposures were likely. CDR3 length: 15 residues. Germline CDR1 reads SGHRS; CDR2 reads YFSETQ. V lost 3 bases to trimming and J lost 3 bases; unmatched junction nucleotides: 4. The study ran its PCR with 60 Vbeta and 13 Jbeta primers. Sequencing was performed with immunoSEQ multiplex PCR; in TCRdb, only in-frame clones are kept and a portion is missing. The table shows about 120,000 clones, with over 75% occurring only once. In the case of this clone: The antigen is not known.

This receptor was taken from a man younger than 35 in good health and CMV-seropositive. The gene calls are TRBV5-1 and TRBJ1-3, with 9 positions matching TRBD1. Specimen: PBMCs. The CDR3 DNA reads TGCGCCAGCAGCTCCGACAGGGGGATTGGAAACACCATATATTTT. It translates to CASSSDRGIGNTIYF. The complete variable domain, with remaining parts taken from reference TRBV5-1 and TRBJ1-3, reads KAGVTQTPRYLIKTRGQQVTLSCSPISGHRSVSWYQQTPGQGLQFLFEYFSETQRNKGNFPGRFSGRQFSNSRSEMNVSTLELGDSALYLCASSSDRGIGNTIYFGEGSWLTVV.